This T cell receptor beta chain was recorded in a study of cytomegalovirus exposure and HLA in healthy donors. Study background: Among 150 million to 200 million T cells, an earlier analysis found 117 million unique TCR beta sequences. In terms of ancestry, the Caucasian-associated cluster contained roughly four fifths of the roughly 400 genotyped donors. Study-wide results and caveats: Most of the CMV-associated TCR beta chains (in a later analysis) appeared to be HLA-restricted.

Of note for this clone: Its specificity is unknown.

This CDR3 is 13 amino acids long. V lost 4 bases, J lost 4 bases, and 13 bases lay in between. The germline V gene encodes CDR1 SQVTM and CDR2 ANQGSEA. At sampling all donors were nominally healthy, likely with unrecorded immune exposures. The PCR made use of 60 Vbeta and 13 Jbeta primers. Profiling relied on immunoSEQ multiplex PCR, and the TCRdb table lists in-frame clones only, not all of them. In the table there are approximately 70,000 clones, approximately 81% of which are singletons. The sample comprised PBMCs. The chain links TRBV29-1 to TRBJ1-1; a possible D gene is TRBD1 (5 bases). The sequence was collected from a woman in her 30s in good health and CMV-seropositive. The CDR3 nucleotides are TGCAGCGTTGCTGGGGGGACGAGCACTGAAGCTTTCTTT. This encodes CSVAGGTSTEAFF.